This note documents a single T cell receptor beta chain sequence. These data originate in a study of T cells in Graves' hyperthyroidism and ophthalmopathy. Germline-derived CDR1 and CDR2 are SGHRS and YFSETQ. After removal of 10 bases from V and 6 bases from J, the junction contained 15 bases not matched to a gene. CDR3 length: 14 residues. Diagnoses were made from clinical symptoms, serum measures (thyroxine and TRAb), thyroid ultrasound and orbital computed tomography. Under 12 ml fresh peripheral blood yielded the PBMCs. It was RNA transcripts that yielded the amplified TCR beta CDR3 regions. First-round RT-PCR with HTBI primers amplified the TCR CDR3 region. TCRdb reprocessed the multiplex PCR reads via MiXCR and lists one record per CDR3 protein. The sample holds about 520,000 distinct CDR3 sequences, approximately 25% seen once.

The clonotype originates from a woman in her twenties or thirties with Graves' ophthalmopathy. Sequenced sample: blood. V is TRBV5-1 and J is TRBJ1-2; 7 nucleotides match TRBD1. This chain's CDR3 is CAWRGQGRRNGYTF. The CDR3 DNA follows: TGCGCCTGGAGGGGGCAGGGGCGAAGGAATGGCTACACCTTC.